This T cell receptor (beta chain) was profiled in a study of blood T cell repertoires in COVID-19. Study-wide context: Donors in the United States, Italy and Spain gave samples during acute or convalescent COVID-19. PBMCs, B-cell-depleted T cells, or T cells were the source of the cDNA or gDNA that made up the material.

The protocol was immunoSEQ multiplex PCR, while the TCRdb copy is restricted to in-frame clones and leaves out a portion. This repertoire shows tens of thousands of clones, around 85% found once; its top ten account for 35% to 45%. The V gene's germline CDR1 is GTSNPN and CDR2 SVGIG (reference sequence). There are 13 residues in the CDR3. V dropped 1 base and J dropped 4 bases, with 10 bases sitting between them. This rearrangement joins TRBV30 to TRBJ2-5; D unclear. Source material: peripheral blood. This sequence originates from a man older than 75 with acute or convalescent COVID-19. The CDR3 bases are TGTGCCTGGAGTGATTTCACGGGAGAGACCCAGTACTTC. It encodes CAWSDFTGETQYF.